Each of the 9 T cell receptor beta chains below was sequenced from the same sample in a study of radiotherapy plus CTLA-4 blockade in lung cancer (dated by TCRdb to the late 2010s). Receptor libraries were prepared by the immunoSEQ multiplex PCR assay. TCRdb carries this immuneACCESS record with in-frame sequences only. Its versions omit some clonotypes, under half of them owing to an unresolved V gene in the studies checked, with the rest unexplained. Counted in this sample were tens of thousands of clones; about 74% of them appeared once. Together, the top ten hold under 3% of the sample. Sequencing used peripheral blood, obtained from a patient treated with radiotherapy plus ipilimumab. These receptors all come from a human donor with non-small cell lung cancer whose response to radiotherapy plus ipilimumab could not be evaluated.

This clone has just a few counts. The V and J genes are TRBV4-2 and TRBJ1-2, with 7 bases identical to TRBD1. This CDR3 has 15 residues. Germline CDR1 is LGHNA and CDR2 is YNFKEQ. Trimming cost V 0 bases and J 7 bases; bases outside gene matches: 8. The chain's CDR3 is CASSQERQGGSGYTF. The CDR3, as DNA: TGTGCCAGCAGCCAAGAGAGGCAGGGGGGCTCTGGCTACACCTTC.

CDR3 loop: CSVEDRYNQPQHF. The CDR3 bases are TGCAGCGTTGAAGATCGGTACAATCAGCCCCAGCATTTT. The chain combines TRBV29-1 with TRBJ1-5; D gene unclear. CDR1 and CDR2 from the germline V gene are SQVTM and ANQGSEA. The V and J ends lost 0 bases and 3 bases respectively, with 6 bases between them. The CDR3 has 13 residues.

CDR3 sequence (DNA): TGTGCCAGTAGGCGGGGGAACGGGGATGAGCAGTTCTTC. It is translated as CASRRGNGDEQFF. The chain recombines TRBV19 with TRBJ2-1; 7 bases map to TRBD2. Trimming cost V 6 bases and J 8 bases; bases outside gene matches: 7. The CDR3 runs 13 residues. CDR1 and CDR2 (germline): LNHDA, SQIVND (reference sequence).

The gene calls are TRBV5-1 and TRBJ1-2; possible D gene TRBD1, 5 bases. Germline CDR1 reads SGHRS; CDR2 reads YFSETQ. The CDR3 spans 15 residues. V lost 1 base and J lost 2, with 12 bases in between. The CDR3 sequence is CASSLRQGGNYGYTF. CDR3 nucleotides: TGCGCCAGCAGCTTGCGGCAGGGTGGGAACTATGGCTACACCTTC.

This chain uses TRBV5-8 with TRBJ1-5, with TRBD1 matching 10 bases. The CDR3 sequence is 17 residues long. J was trimmed by 5 bases and V by 1 base; bases with no gene match: 9. The V gene's germline CDR1 is SGHTS and CDR2 YDEGEE. The CDR3 loop reads CASSLMEGQGTHQPQHF. The CDR3 nucleotides are TGTGCCAGCAGCTTGATGGAGGGACAGGGGACCCATCAGCCCCAGCATTTT.

V is TRBV28 and J is TRBJ1-4; 7 nucleotides line up with TRBD1. J lost 3 bases, V lost 10 bases, and 14 bases had no gene match. Per the germline V gene, CDR1 is MDHEN and CDR2 is SYDVKM. The CDR3 contains 16 residues. CDR3 nucleotide sequence: TGTGCCACCGACTCAGGACAGGCTCTTGCTAATGAAAAACTGTTTTTT. Its translation: CATDSGQALANEKLFF. The complete variable domain, with remaining parts taken from reference TRBV28 and TRBJ1-4, reads DVKVTQSSRYLVKRTGEKVFLECVQDMDHENMFWYRQDPGLGLRLIYFSYDVKMKEKGDIPEGYSVSREKKERFSLILESASTNQTSMYLCATDSGQALANEKLFFGSGTQLSVL.

This clone came up once. V usage is TRBV7-8 and J usage is TRBJ1-1, with D possibly being TRBD1 (6 bases). Germline V gene lookup returns CDR1 SGHVS and CDR2 FQNEAQ. V dropped 0 bases and J dropped 1 base, with 9 bases sitting between them. The CDR3 is made up of 15 amino acids. The chain's CDR3 is CASSLAGHRNTEAFF. As DNA, the CDR3 is TGTGCCAGCAGCTTAGCGGGACACCGGAACACTGAAGCTTTCTTT.

This clone was detected once. The chain is built from TRBV5-1 and TRBJ2-1, with no clear D. The length of the CDR3 is 14 residues. Germline V gene data show CDR1 as SGHRS and CDR2 as YFSETQ. The V gene lost 5 bases and the J gene lost 1 base, with 10 bases spanning the gap. The CDR3 loop is CASSTQESYNEQFF. CDR3 in DNA: TGCGCCAGCAGTACGCAGGAATCCTACAATGAGCAGTTCTTC.

J is TRBJ2-3 and V is TRBV4-1; 7 nucleotides agree with TRBD2. This CDR3 has 15 amino acids. The trim removed 3 bases at V and 3 bases at J, leaving 6 bases unmatched. Germline loops: CDR1 MGHRA, CDR2 YSYEKL. The CDR3 nucleotides are TGCGCCAGCAGCCAGTTGGGGGGGAGGACAGATACGCAGTATTTT. This gives the protein CASSQLGGRTDTQYF.